Listed here are 20 T cell receptor beta chains from one sample, sequenced in a study of Graves' ophthalmopathy and Graves' hyperthyroidism. The authors amplified TCR beta CDR3 regions, and they did so from RNA transcripts for repertoire sequencing. First-round RT-PCR employed HTBI primers, with a second-round multiplex PCR after it. MiXCR, applied by TCRdb to the multiplex PCR reads, yields one record per CDR3 protein. The sample has over a million distinct CDR3 sequences; roughly two fifths are singletons. Specimen: peripheral blood or thyroid tissue (not recorded which). These receptors all stem from an adult man with Graves' hyperthyroidism.

This clonotype was picked up many times. The rearrangement links TRBV7-9 to TRBJ1-5, with 10 nucleotides matching TRBD1. V shed 1 base, J shed 6 bases, and the junction held 6 bases outside the gene matches. Germline values: CDR1 SEHNR, CDR2 FQNEAQ (reference sequence). This CDR3 region has 16 residues. CDR3 bases: TGTGCCAGCAGCTTAGAAAGACAGGGGGCAAGTCAGCCCCAGCATTTT. This codes for CASSLERQGASQPQHF.

This clonotype was seen at least ten times. The rearrangement links TRBV7-9 to TRBJ2-6, with TRBD1 identical over 10 bases. This CDR3 region has 19 residues. The germline V gene has CDR1 SEHNR and CDR2 FQNEAQ (reference sequence). Trimming took 4 bases from V and 0 from J; bases not matched to a gene: 9. The DNA for the CDR3 is TGTGCCAGCAGCTCACTGGGACAGGGGTTAAACTCTGGGGCCAACGTCCTGACTTTC. Its protein is CASSSLGQGLNSGANVLTF.

This clonotype was recorded many times. The rearrangement joins TRBV6-5 to TRBJ2-5, with D maybe TRBD1 (5 bases). Germline loops: CDR1 MNHEY, CDR2 SVGAGI. This CDR3 has 13 residues. The V gene lost 8 bases and the J gene lost 5 bases, with 15 bases spanning the gap. The CDR3 loop is CASGSGLQETQYF. CDR3 nucleotides: TGTGCCAGCGGCTCAGGGTTACAGGAGACCCAGTACTTC.

V is TRBV5-1 and J is TRBJ2-5; D is possibly TRBD2 (6 bases). The CDR3 contains 13 residues. The germline gives CDR1 SGHRS, CDR2 YFSETQ. Trimming cost V 0 bases and J 6 bases, with 9 bases left between them. The CDR3 DNA is TGCGCCAGCAGCTTGGGGGGGGTGCAGACCCAGTACTTC. It yields the protein CASSLGGVQTQYF.

This clonotype was detected many times. The rearrangement joins TRBV5-6 to TRBJ2-7, with 10 bases lining up with TRBD1. The V gene's germline CDR1 is SGHDT and CDR2 YYEEEE. This CDR3 has 14 amino acids. V shed 5 bases and J 3 bases; nucleotides not matched to a gene: 5. The CDR3 region is CASSGGTGVYEQYF. DNA for the CDR3: TGTGCCAGCAGTGGGGGGACAGGGGTCTACGAGCAGTACTTC.

This clonotype was seen once. V usage is TRBV10-3 and J usage is TRBJ2-6; TRBD1 agrees at 11 bases. Unmatched junction bases numbered 9, after V lost 4 bases and J lost 4 bases. CDR1 and CDR2 (germline): ENHRY, SYGVKD. This CDR3 region has 18 residues. CDR3 nucleotide sequence: TGTGCCATCAGTGTTAGTCGAGGACAGGGGGCCGGGGCCAACGTCCTGACTTTC. Translated, it gives CAISVSRGQGAGANVLTF.

This clonotype was seen many times. The genes are TRBV6-5 and TRBJ1-2; D not certain. The V gene's germline CDR1 is MNHEY and CDR2 SVGAGI. The CDR3 sequence is 14 residues long. V lost 2 bases to trimming and J lost 6 bases, with 13 bases between them. The CDR3 nucleotides read TGTGCCAGCAGTTACCAAAGTTTCATCGATGGCTACACCTTC. Residues: CASSYQSFIDGYTF.

To note about this clonotype: A clone one base away is much larger, so this may be a read error. This chain connects TRBV10-3 to TRBJ2-5; TRBD1 agrees at 8 bases. The germline V gene encodes CDR1 ENHRY and CDR2 SYGVKD. The CDR3 length is 15 residues. The CDR3 is CASSYWTGSQETQYF. DNA for the CDR3: TGTGCCAGCAGTTACTGGACAGGGAGTCAGGAGACCCAGTACTTC.

The chain recombines TRBV28 with TRBJ2-7; TRBD2 matches at 14 bases. V was clipped by 8 bases and J by 6 bases; unmatched bases: 3. CDR3 length equals 13 residues. Germline V gene lookup returns CDR1 MDHEN and CDR2 SYDVKM. CDR3 residues: CASGLAGGSEQYF. CDR3 sequence (DNA): TGTGCCAGCGGACTAGCGGGAGGTAGCGAGCAGTACTTC.

A note on this clonotype: A read error may be the cause here, since a much bigger clone is one base away. The chain links TRBV20-1 to TRBJ2-7; maybe TRBD2 (6 bases). V gave up 7 bases and J gave up 1 base, with 14 bases separating them. The CDR3 spans 13 residues. CDR1 is DFQATT and CDR2 is SNEGSKA in the germline V gene (reference sequence). CDR3 residues: CSVNRDWSYEQYF. The CDR3 DNA sequence: TGCAGTGTTAACCGGGACTGGTCCTACGAGCAGTACTTC.

This clonotype was detected a few times. The rearrangement joins TRBV15 to TRBJ1-6, with D maybe TRBD1 (6 bases). Between the trimmed V and J ends, which lost 4 bases and 7 bases, there was a span of 11 bases. CDR3 size: 14 residues. From germline, CDR1 is LNHNV and CDR2 YYDKDF (reference sequence). The CDR3 DNA follows: TGTGCCACCAGCAAACTCAGGGGAAATTCACCCCTCCACTTT. Its protein is CATSKLRGNSPLHF.

Ten or more counts support this clonotype. The chain couples TRBV7-2 to TRBJ2-2, with D perhaps given as TRBD1 or TRBD2 (5 bases each). Germline V CDR1 and CDR2: SGHTA, FQGNSA. The CDR3 consists of 16 residues. With 1 base removed from V and 0 bases from J, the gap between germline ends came to 9 bases. This CDR3 is CASSLVGAANTGELFF. In DNA form, the CDR3 reads TGTGCCAGCAGCTTAGTCGGGGCCGCGAACACCGGGGAGCTGTTTTTT.

This clonotype was recorded at least ten times. The chain is built from TRBV5-4 and TRBJ2-6; D uncertain. Germline V gene data show CDR1 as SGHNT and CDR2 as YYREEE (reference sequence). The CDR3 has 15 amino acids. V dropped 0 bases and J dropped 3 bases, with 7 bases sitting between them. The CDR3 reads CASSLVQLGANVLTF. The CDR3 DNA follows: TGTGCCAGCAGCTTGGTGCAGCTTGGGGCCAACGTCCTGACTTTC.

A word on this clonotype: The germline gene is not matched at one end of the junction; a read error may be the cause. This chain links TRBV11-2 with TRBJ2-7; D is undetermined. The CDR3 has 14 residues. CDR1 is SGHAT and CDR2 is FQNNGV in the germline V gene. CDR3 DNA: TGTGCCAGCAGCTCACTCCTCTCCATATACGAGCCGTACTTC. This codes for CASSSLLSIYEPYF.

The chain carries TRBV20-1 and TRBJ2-7; 9 bases fit TRBD1. J was trimmed by 6 bases and V by 8 bases; bases with no gene match: 11. Germline V gene sequence: CDR1 DFQATT, CDR2 SNEGSKA (reference sequence). The CDR3 contains 13 residues. The CDR3, as DNA: TGCAGTACTACAAGCCGGGACAGGGTCGAGCAGTACTTC. The encoded protein is CSTTSRDRVEQYF.

This clonotype was counted at least ten times. The CDR3 reads CASSWGLGEETQYF. The CDR3 bases are TGTGCCAGCAGCTGGGGACTAGGAGAAGAGACCCAGTACTTC. V usage is TRBV11-2 and J usage is TRBJ2-5; 8 positions match TRBD2. Per the germline V gene, CDR1 is SGHAT and CDR2 is FQNNGV. Trimming removed 4 bases from V and 3 bases from J; junction bases left unmatched: 4. The CDR3 spans 14 residues.

The table lists this clonotype with a few counts. The chain carries TRBV29-1 and TRBJ1-1; perhaps TRBD1 as D (6 bases). Germline V gives CDR1 SQVTM, CDR2 ANQGSEA. V was trimmed by 8 bases and J by 3 bases, leaving 16 bases between them. CDR3 length: 13 residues. The CDR3 DNA reads as TGCAGCTTAGCTGACAGGACCCACACTGAAGCTTTCTTT. Amino acid sequence: CSLADRTHTEAFF.

This sequence joins TRBV4-1 and TRBJ2-7; D remains ambiguous. Looked up from germline, CDR1 is MGHRA and CDR2 is YSYEKL. There are 15 residues in the CDR3. V lost 2 bases and J 0 bases, leaving 11 bases between the germline ends. In nucleotides, the CDR3 is TGCGCCAGCAGCCAAAACCAGGTCGACTCCTACGAGCAGTACTTC. This codes for CASSQNQVDSYEQYF.

This clonotype was picked up many times. The chain couples TRBV14 to TRBJ1-2; 7 bases are shared with TRBD1. The germline CDR1 and CDR2 sequences are SGHDN and FVKESK. The CDR3 length is 14 residues. The V segment lost 4 bases and the J segment 1 base; nucleotides outside the gene matches: 3. The CDR3 here is CASSRDSHNYGYTF. The CDR3 nucleotides read TGTGCCAGCAGCCGGGACAGTCATAACTATGGCTACACCTTC.

This clonotype was seen ten or more times. J is TRBJ2-2 and V is TRBV7-2; no reliable D call. The CDR3 has 13 amino acids. Germline CDR1 and CDR2: SGHTA and FQGNSA. Trimming shortened V by 2 bases and J by 13 bases, and 14 bases separated the two germline ends. The CDR3 spells CASSLSLAGPLFF. The CDR3, as DNA: TGTGCCAGCAGCTTAAGTCTGGCAGGACCGCTGTTTTTT.